The sequence of this T cell receptor beta chain was determined in a study of cytomegalovirus exposure and HLA in healthy donors. Study-level background: Of 300 to 500 genotyped donors, more than 70% clustered with self-reported Caucasian donors. Study findings and constraints: Later on, an analysis showed TCR association rates differing by HLA locus, with DRB1 the most and HLA-C the fewest. Exclusion as indistinguishable affected some V segments, including TRBV6-2 and TRBV6-3. Fewer N-insertions (relative to the 666-donor mean) were reportedly seen in an Asian-associated ancestry cluster in a later analysis.

Worth noting for this clone: No antigen is known for it.

60 Vbeta and 13 Jbeta primers were used in PCR. Using immunoSEQ multiplex PCR, the repertoire was profiled, and TCRdb retains in-frame clones only, with some absent. Here the sample spans fewer than 200,000 clones, more than 75% being singletons. This CDR3 spans 16 amino acids. Germline V gene sequence: CDR1 SGHKS, CDR2 YYEKEE (reference sequence). Germline trimming cut 3 bases from V and 5 bases from J; bases unmatched to any gene: 8. The sample comprised PBMCs. The genes are TRBV5-5 and TRBJ2-5; 12 bases map to TRBD1. This TCR derives from a man aged 30 to 39 in good health and CMV-seropositive. The CDR3 reads CASSSGTGGELETQYF. As DNA, the CDR3 is TGTGCCAGCAGCTCCGGGACAGGGGGCGAACTGGAGACCCAGTACTTC.